This T cell receptor (beta chain) was found in a study of molecular identifiers for immune sequencing clone quantification. This clonotype was seen at least ten times. Its antigen is not known. This CDR3 is 16 amino acids long. Trimming took off 1 base at V and 6 bases at J, with 20 bases between the two ends. The germline V gene encodes CDR1 SQVTM and CDR2 ANQGSEA. Researchers sorted naive CD8 T cells as cells that were CD8+CD4-CCR7+CD45RA+. The study's findings and limits: Reportedly, one cell's Jurkat TCR RNA was detected within 1,100,000 naive CD8 cells.

TCRdb re-analysed the PCR reads in MiXCR, keeping a single row per CDR3 protein. The table records approximately 550,000 distinct CDR3 sequences, over 20% of them present only once. V usage is TRBV29-1 and J usage is TRBJ2-3; weak D call: TRBD2 (7 bases). This clonotype was obtained from a human donor in good health. Some libraries in this study had Jurkat cell RNA spiked in. Specimen: naive CD8+ T cells from blood, with Jurkat cell RNA spiked in. The subset was: FACS-sorted CD8+CD4-CCR7+CD45RA+ naive T cells. The CDR3 protein is CSVEGLGGPGLDTQYF. The CDR3 DNA reads as TGCAGCGTTGAAGGACTGGGGGGGCCAGGTTTGGATACGCAGTATTTT.